The rows below give T cell receptor beta chains drawn from one sample of a study of T cells after yellow fever vaccination. TCRdb itself ran the 5' RACE reads through MiXCR, one entry per CDR3 protein. This sample has roughly 520,000 distinct CDR3 sequences, with about a fifth found just once. The specimen comprised PBMCs, sampled more than 20 days after the first yellow fever vaccination. The receptors shown here come from a man younger than 35 who received the YFV17D yellow fever vaccine. CDR3s include the opening cysteine and the closing phenylalanine or tryptophan. Fields, in order: clone size, V gene, D gene, J gene, CDR3 protein, CDR3 DNA. The D gene is left open where the match is weak. Part of the rows lack a size; the others show once, few, many or a class for expanded clones.

-	TRBV6-1	-	TRBJ2-5	CASSEPGFRMTQYF	TGTGCCAGCAGTGAACCCGGATTTAGGATGACCCAGTACTTC
-	TRBV5-1	-	TRBJ2-3	CASSLVQSTDTQYF	TGCGCCAGCAGCTTGGTTCAGAGCACAGATACGCAGTATTTT
-	TRBV2	-	TRBJ2-5	CASSEVGERGETQYF	TGTGCCAGCAGTGAAGTGGGGGAACGGGGAGAGACCCAGTACTTC
few	TRBV6-2/TRBV6-3	-	TRBJ1-5	CASSYRSGHPNQPQHF	TGTGCCAGCAGTTATCGTTCGGGACACCCCAATCAGCCCCAGCATTTT
-	TRBV7-2	-	TRBJ1-4	CASSPYITGEKLFF	TGTGCCAGCAGCCCCTACATCACAGGGGAAAAACTGTTTTTT
-	TRBV18	-	TRBJ2-2	CASSPPGAVTGELFF	TGTGCCAGCTCACCACCTGGGGCGGTCACCGGGGAGCTGTTTTTT
few	TRBV7-2	-	TRBJ2-1	CASSLLGISNEQFF	TGTGCCAGCAGCTTATTGGGGATTTCCAATGAGCAGTTCTTC
once	TRBV7-9	-	TRBJ2-1	CASSGARGSYNEQFF	TGTGCCAGCAGCGGAGCCAGGGGCTCCTACAATGAGCAGTTCTTC
-	TRBV7-6	TRBD1	TRBJ2-2	CASSSITGGFDTGELFF	TGTGCCAGCAGCTCTATTACAGGGGGCTTTGACACCGGGGAGCTGTTTTTT
many	TRBV6-5	TRBD1	TRBJ1-1	CASSYSFTGAGTEAFF	TGTGCCAGCAGTTACTCATTCACAGGGGCTGGCACTGAAGCTTTCTTT
few	TRBV10-3	TRBD2	TRBJ2-1	CAISPLADYNEQFF	TGTGCCATCAGTCCTCTAGCGGACTACAATGAGCAGTTCTTC
-	TRBV5-4	-	TRBJ2-5	CAARVGIDQYF	TGTGCCGCGCGGGTCGGCATAGACCAGTACTTC
few	TRBV9	TRBD2	TRBJ2-3	CASSVASPGLGDKYF	TGTGCCAGCAGCGTAGCCTCCCCAGGACTAGGTGATAAGTATTTT
few	TRBV4-3	-	TRBJ2-5	CASSQGSGRSSETQYF	TGCGCCAGCAGCCAAGGATCCGGTCGGAGTTCAGAGACCCAGTACTTC